These 16 T cell receptor beta chains came from one sample sequenced in a study of cytomegalovirus exposure and HLA in healthy donors. The PCR ran on 60 Vbeta and 13 Jbeta primers. Method: immunoSEQ multiplex PCR; TCRdb's copy keeps in-frame clones and lacks some. The data show some 130,000 clones, with about 68% seen just once and approximately 1.6% held by the top ten. Sequenced material: PBMCs. The receptors come from a human donor in good health.

This clone has just one count. The J gene is TRBJ2-1, the V gene TRBV2, with 7 nucleotides matching TRBD2. The J segment lost 5 bases and the V segment lost 5 bases, leaving 6 bases of the junction unmatched. CDR1 SNHLY and CDR2 FYNNEI come from the germline V gene. The CDR3 contains 14 residues. CDR3 region: CASSKLATNNEQFF. Here the CDR3 DNA reads TGTGCCAGCAGTAAACTAGCGACTAACAATGAGCAGTTCTTC.

This rearrangement joins TRBV28 to TRBJ1-2; TRBD1 might be the D (5 bases). CDR1 is MDHEN, CDR2 SYDVKM, per germline. There are 14 residues in the CDR3. Trimming shortened V by 6 bases and J by 2 bases, and 13 bases separated the two germline ends. The CDR3 reads CASSSPGGNYGYTF. The CDR3 DNA follows: TGTGCCAGCAGCTCCCCGGGGGGGAACTATGGCTACACCTTC.

This sequence joins TRBV4-1 and TRBJ2-1; D possibly corresponds to TRBD2 (5 bases). V gave up 0 bases and J gave up 2 bases, with 11 bases separating them. CDR3 length: 16 amino acids. Germline V lookup: CDR1 MGHRA, CDR2 YSYEKL. The CDR3: CASSQDGLATYNEQFF. CDR3 DNA sequence: TGCGCCAGCAGCCAAGATGGCCTAGCAACCTACAATGAGCAGTTCTTC.

This rearrangement joins TRBV6-4 to TRBJ2-7, with TRBD1 identical over 7 bases. V trimming: 0 bases; J trimming: 5 bases; junction bases outside the gene matches: 7. The CDR3 covers 15 residues. Germline lookup yields CDR1 MRHNA and CDR2 SNTAGT. The CDR3 protein is CASSDSRDDRDEQYF. The CDR3 DNA sequence: TGTGCCAGCAGTGACTCCCGGGACGACAGGGACGAGCAGTACTTC.

The rearrangement uses TRBV4-1 and TRBJ1-3; 8 bases fit TRBD1. Per germline, CDR1 MGHRA and CDR2 YSYEKL. The V and J ends lost 2 bases and 4 bases, in that order; junction bases with no gene match: 7. The CDR3 is 16 amino acids. The chain's CDR3 is CASSQKTRQGGNTIYF. DNA of the CDR3: TGCGCCAGCAGCCAAAAAACGCGACAGGGGGGAAACACCATATATTTT.

About this clone: Different DNA sequences within this sample yield the same CDR3. The rearrangement uses TRBV7-2 and TRBJ1-3, with D hard to call. Deletions cut 5 bases from V and 3 bases from J, with 14 bases between. Germline V gene sequence: CDR1 SGHTA, CDR2 FQGNSA. This CDR3 is built from 15 residues. CDR3 residues: CASSPRTGFGNTIYF. DNA of the CDR3: TGTGCCAGCAGCCCCCGGACGGGGTTTGGAAACACCATATATTTT.

J is TRBJ2-7 and V is TRBV12-5, with TRBD1 matching over 7 bases. CDR1 and CDR2 from the germline V gene are LGHNT and FRNRAP. The V and J ends lost 5 bases and 6 bases, in that order; junction bases with no gene match: 7. There are 13 residues in the CDR3. Here the CDR3 DNA reads TGTGCTAGTGGTCCTGGGACAGCGAGCGAGCAGTACTTC. Protein sequence: CASGPGTASEQYF.

The rearrangement links TRBV5-5 to TRBJ1-1; a possible D gene is TRBD1 (5 bases). CDR1 SGHKS and CDR2 YYEKEE come from the germline V gene (reference sequence). This CDR3 contains 14 residues. V was cut by 3 bases and J by 5 bases, with 14 bases left in between. The CDR3 DNA follows: TGTGCCAGCAGCTCAAGCTGGGGGACTACTGAAGCTTTCTTT. This sequence encodes CASSSSWGTTEAFF.

The genes are TRBV6-4 and TRBJ2-7; weak D call: TRBD1 (6 bases). Trimming left V 4 bases short and J 3 bases short, with 19 bases between. The germline V gene has CDR1 MRHNA and CDR2 SNTAGT. The CDR3 consists of 16 residues. For the CDR3, the DNA is TGTGCCAGCAGTGGGGACATCTTCAGCATTTTCTACGAGCAGTACTTC. It is translated as CASSGDIFSIFYEQYF.

V usage is TRBV10-3 and J usage is TRBJ2-7; 7 bases map to TRBD1. After removal of 2 bases from V and 5 bases from J, the junction contained 3 bases not matched to a gene. This CDR3 comprises 13 residues. In germline, CDR1 is ENHRY, CDR2 SYGVKD. The CDR3 region is CAISEIGQDEQYF. CDR3 in DNA: TGTGCCATCAGTGAGATCGGACAGGACGAGCAGTACTTC.

This rearrangement joins TRBV7-9 to TRBJ2-3, with D maybe TRBD1 (5 bases). The CDR3 runs 14 residues. Germline loops: CDR1 SEHNR, CDR2 FQNEAQ (reference sequence). V shed 3 bases and J shed 1 base, with 8 bases lying between them. The CDR3 bases are TGTGCCAGCAGCTTGGCACAGGGCACAGATACGCAGTATTTT. This gives the protein CASSLAQGTDTQYF.

This chain uses TRBV2 with TRBJ1-1; 7 bases agree with TRBD1. With V trimmed by 9 bases and J by 1 base, 11 bases remained unmatched. Germline V gene lookup returns CDR1 SNHLY and CDR2 FYNNEI. The CDR3 runs to 15 residues. The CDR3 DNA reads as TGTGCCAGTCGACAGGGATGGGCTAGGAACACTGAAGCTTTCTTT. Its translation: CASRQGWARNTEAFF.

The chain uses TRBV14 and TRBJ2-3; TRBD2 aligns across 8 bases. The germline V gene encodes CDR1 SGHDN and CDR2 FVKESK. The CDR3 has 14 amino acids. The V and J ends lost 3 bases and 6 bases, in that order; junction bases with no gene match: 5. CDR3 sequence: CASSQGTSFDTQYF. CDR3 in DNA: TGTGCCAGCAGCCAGGGGACTAGTTTCGATACGCAGTATTTT.

V usage is TRBV5-1 and J usage is TRBJ2-1; 8 nucleotides align to TRBD1. V shed 5 bases, J shed 3 bases, and the junction held 7 bases outside the gene matches. CDR1 is SGHRS, CDR2 YFSETQ, per germline. The CDR3 contains 15 residues. CDR3 nucleotides: TGCGCCAGCAGGACAGGACAGGGAGGCTACAATGAGCAGTTCTTC. Residues: CASRTGQGGYNEQFF.

The chain recombines TRBV9 with TRBJ2-7; perhaps TRBD2 as D (7 bases). Germline values: CDR1 SGDLS, CDR2 YYNGEE. CDR3 length: 13 residues. With 10 bases removed from V and 4 bases from J, the gap between germline ends came to 18 bases. In DNA form, the CDR3 reads TGTGCCCCCCGTGAGGGAGGGGGGTACGAGCAGTACTTC. Its translation is CAPREGGGYEQYF.

This sequence joins TRBV29-1 and TRBJ2-5; tentative D call: TRBD2 (6 bases). Germline lookup yields CDR1 SQVTM and CDR2 ANQGSEA. The CDR3 spans 15 residues. The ends were cut back, 1 base at V and 1 base at J, with 13 bases in the middle. The CDR3 is CSVEGWAGSQETQYF. CDR3 in DNA: TGCAGCGTTGAAGGATGGGCGGGATCCCAAGAGACCCAGTACTTC.